The rows below give T cell receptor beta chains drawn from one sample of a study of blood T cell repertoires in COVID-19. The assay was immunoSEQ multiplex PCR, and TCRdb's table has in-frame clones only and misses some. Here the sample spans more than 95,000 clones, 60% to 85% being singletons. The sequenced sample consisted of peripheral blood. These receptors were collected from a man in his 70s with acute or convalescent COVID-19. Both conserved end residues are part of each CDR3. A D gene is named only where the DNA matches it firmly. Clone size, where shown, is once, few, many, or a class for clones that have expanded.

V: TRBV7-3; D: -; size: few; J: TRBJ2-2; DNA: TGTGCCAGCAGCCCTGGTTTTAGGGCAGGCCAGGGCACCGGGGAGCTGTTTTTT; CDR3: CASSPGFRAGQGTGELFF
V: TRBV6-5; D: TRBD1; size: -; J: TRBJ2-7; DNA: TGTGCCAGCAGTTCTCCGGGACAGGGATCCTACGAGCAGTACTTC; CDR3: CASSSPGQGSYEQYF
V: TRBV4-3; D: TRBD1; size: -; J: TRBJ2-7; DNA: TGCGCCAGCAGCCAAGGGACAGGGTACGCCGAGCAGTACTTC; CDR3: CASSQGTGYAEQYF
V: TRBV30; D: TRBD1; size: -; J: TRBJ1-1; DNA: TGTGCCTGGAGTGACCGGACAGGAGTCACTGAAGCTTTCTTT; CDR3: CAWSDRTGVTEAFF
V: TRBV9; D: TRBD1; size: -; J: TRBJ2-2; DNA: TGTGCCAGCAGCACCCGGGACAGAACCACCGGGGAGCTGTTTTTT; CDR3: CASSTRDRTTGELFF
V: TRBV28; D: -; size: -; J: TRBJ2-2; DNA: TGTGCCAGCAGTCGAGGTTCTGGGACCGGGGAGCTGTTTTTT; CDR3: CASSRGSGTGELFF
V: TRBV4-2; D: -; size: -; J: TRBJ1-1; DNA: TGTGCCAGCAGCCTAGACCACAGGGAGATGAACACTGAAGCTTTCTTT; CDR3: CASSLDHREMNTEAFF
V: TRBV2; D: -; size: few; J: TRBJ1-1; DNA: TGTGCCAGCAACGTAGAAAAGAACACTGAAGCTTTCTTT; CDR3: CASNVEKNTEAFF
V: TRBV24-1; D: -; size: -; J: TRBJ1-5; DNA: TGTGCCACCAGTGATTCCTCGGGAAGCAATCAGCCCCAGCATTTT; CDR3: CATSDSSGSNQPQHF
V: TRBV19; D: -; size: -; J: TRBJ1-5; DNA: TGTGCCAGTACTGGAGCACCGGGAAAAAACAATCAGCCCCAGCATTTT; CDR3: CASTGAPGKNNQPQHF
V: TRBV11-2; D: TRBD1; size: once; J: TRBJ1-3; DNA: TGTGCCAGCACCCCGACAGGGAGTAGCTCTGGAAACACCATATATTTT; CDR3: CASTPTGSSSGNTIYF
V: TRBV4-1; D: -; size: -; J: TRBJ2-1; DNA: TGCGCCAGCAGCCAGGGTCGACAGACAAAGCAGTTCTTC; CDR3: CASSQGRQTKQFF
V: TRBV9; D: TRBD1; size: few; J: TRBJ1-6; DNA: TGTGCCAGCAGCGTATGGGACAGGGGGTATTCACCCCTCCACTTT; CDR3: CASSVWDRGYSPLHF